This T cell receptor beta chain stems from a study of T cell changes during pregnancy in multiple sclerosis. This table comes from immunoSEQ multiplex PCR, and its TCRdb copy is limited to in-frame clones, with some not included. In the table there are roughly 50,000 clones, approximately 92% of which are singletons. The germline V gene encodes CDR1 LNHDA and CDR2 SQIVND (reference sequence). After removal of 1 base from V and 6 bases from J, the junction contained 8 bases not matched to a gene. The CDR3 sequence is 17 residues long. The specimen comprised CD4+ T cells from peripheral blood mononuclear cells, sampled in the third trimester of pregnancy. This receptor was obtained from a female donor with multiple sclerosis, enrolled in a pregnancy study. V is TRBV19 and J is TRBJ2-7; 14 nucleotides agree with TRBD2. The CDR3 loop reads CASSIGQGGLAGAEQYF. The CDR3 DNA is TGTGCCAGTAGTATAGGACAGGGGGGACTAGCGGGAGCCGAGCAGTACTTC.